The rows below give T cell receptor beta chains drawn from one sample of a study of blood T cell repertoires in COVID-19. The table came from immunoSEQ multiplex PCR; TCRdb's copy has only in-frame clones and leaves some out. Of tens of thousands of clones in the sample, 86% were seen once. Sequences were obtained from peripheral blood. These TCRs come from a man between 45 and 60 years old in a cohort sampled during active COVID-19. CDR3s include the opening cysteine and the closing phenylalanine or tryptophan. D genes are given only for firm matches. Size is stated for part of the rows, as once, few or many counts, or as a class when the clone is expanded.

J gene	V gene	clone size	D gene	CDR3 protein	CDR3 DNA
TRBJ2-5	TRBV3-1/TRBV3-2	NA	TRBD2	CASSQVRRGVTEETQYF	TGTGCCAGCAGCCAAGTACGGCGGGGGGTGACTGAAGAGACCCAGTACTTC
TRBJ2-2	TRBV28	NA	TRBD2	CASSPGLAGNTGELFF	TGTGCCAGCAGTCCCGGACTAGCGGGTAACACCGGGGAGCTGTTTTTT
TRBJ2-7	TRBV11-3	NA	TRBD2	CASRTSGGAKIHEQYF	TGTGCCAGCAGGACTAGCGGGGGGGCCAAAATCCACGAGCAGTACTTC
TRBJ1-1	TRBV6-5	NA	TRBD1	CASSPPPDRGTEAFF	TGTGCCAGCAGCCCCCCGCCGGACAGGGGGACTGAAGCTTTCTTT
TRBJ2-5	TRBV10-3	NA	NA	CAISDEPSPARAQYF	TGTGCCATCAGTGATGAGCCTAGCCCTGCTCGTGCCCAGTACTTC
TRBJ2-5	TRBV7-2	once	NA	CASSFAETGALKETQYF	TGTGCCAGCAGCTTCGCAGAAACTGGGGCTTTAAAAGAGACCCAGTACTTC
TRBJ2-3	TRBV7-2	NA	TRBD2	CASSLTFSGADTQYF	TGTGCCAGCAGCTTAACTTTTAGCGGGGCAGATACGCAGTATTTT
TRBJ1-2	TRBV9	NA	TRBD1	CASRGDREDNYGYTF	TGTGCCAGCAGAGGCGACAGGGAGGATAACTATGGCTACACCTTC
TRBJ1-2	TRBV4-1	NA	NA	CASSQDSGIAYGYTF	TGCGCCAGCAGCCAAGATAGCGGCATCGCCTATGGCTACACCTTC
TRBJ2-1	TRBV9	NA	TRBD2	CASSSSLAGRAYNEQFF	TGTGCCAGCAGCTCCTCCTTAGCGGGAAGGGCCTACAATGAGCAGTTCTTC
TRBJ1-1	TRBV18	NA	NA	CASSPPVFPGVTEAFF	TGTGCCAGCTCACCACCGGTTTTTCCAGGGGTTACTGAAGCTTTCTTT
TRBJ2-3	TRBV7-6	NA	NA	CASSSRSSSDTQYF	TGTGCCAGCAGCTCCCGGAGCTCTTCAGATACGCAGTATTTT
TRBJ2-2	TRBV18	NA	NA	CASSPRQVHTGELFF	TGTGCCAGCTCACCACGCCAGGTACACACCGGGGAGCTGTTTTTT
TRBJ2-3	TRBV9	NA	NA	CASSVERGPPGDTQYF	TGTGCCAGCAGCGTAGAGCGAGGGCCCCCGGGAGATACGCAGTATTTT
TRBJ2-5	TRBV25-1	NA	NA	CASSESSEGRQAQETQYF	TGTGCCAGCAGTGAATCGAGTGAGGGCAGGCAAGCCCAAGAGACCCAGTACTTC
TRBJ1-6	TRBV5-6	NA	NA	CASSLQGPGNSPLHF	TGTGCCAGCAGCTTGCAGGGGCCGGGTAATTCACCCCTCCACTTT
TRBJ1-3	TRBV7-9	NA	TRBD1	CASSSSTGGSGNTIYF	TGTGCCAGCAGCTCTTCCACAGGGGGCTCTGGAAACACCATATATTTT
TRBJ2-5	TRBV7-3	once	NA	CASSLKGGSAGQETQYF	TGTGCCAGCAGCTTAAAGGGGGGGTCGGCCGGACAAGAGACCCAGTACTTC
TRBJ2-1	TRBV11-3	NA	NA	CASSSQNREYNEQFF	TGTGCCAGCAGCTCCCAAAACAGGGAATACAATGAGCAGTTCTTC
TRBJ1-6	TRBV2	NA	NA	CASSFTGLSSPLHF	TGTGCCAGCAGTTTCACAGGGTTGTCTTCACCCCTCCACTTT
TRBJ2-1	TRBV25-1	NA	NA	CASSEDRPRGQFF	TGTGCCAGCAGTGAAGACAGGCCTCGCGGGCAGTTCTTC
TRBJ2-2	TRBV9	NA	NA	CASSLRGETYTGELFF	TGTGCCAGCAGCCTCCGCGGGGAGACATACACCGGGGAGCTGTTTTTT
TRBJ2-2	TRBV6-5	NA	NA	CASRRQANTGELFF	TGTGCCAGTCGCCGACAGGCGAACACCGGGGAGCTGTTTTTT